This T cell receptor beta chain was documented in a study of blood T cells in healthy people across ages (dated by TCRdb to the mid-2010s). Notes on the research overall: Template switching captured roughly one uniquely barcoded TCR beta cDNA molecule per two T cells in model experiments. To track age-related changes in TCR beta repertoire diversity, the study relied on deep sequencing normalized with unique cDNA molecular identifiers. The donors were divided into four age groups: young (average around 16 years), middle-aged (roughly 40), aged (roughly 66) and long-lived (roughly 82). To avoid experimental bias, donors of different ages were spread randomly across the sequencing lanes. The study analyzed two additional independent replicas of 1 million unique cDNA reads from the same blood draw for two donors, one aged 18 to 30 and one aged 80 or older.

Remarks on this clonotype: Its antigen specificity is not known. Within one base of it there is no much larger clone, and no base qualities were kept.

Broad study findings and their caveats: Observed TCR beta diversity correlated strongly with the percentage of naive T cells measured by flow cytometry. Because profiling used bulk unsorted PBMCs, naive and antigen-experienced compartments could not be compared conclusively. The CMV infection status of donors was not known, potentially confounding age-related changes in expanded clonotypes. Total diversity estimates from one million sequenced T cells were considered lower bounds and underestimates. The long-lived group showed more naive CD4+ T cells, fewer expanded clones and increased TCR diversity than the aged group, suggesting age selection. As age increased, observed TCR beta diversity per million T cells dropped in a roughly linear way, and a significant reduction was already evident by age roughly 36.

Systemically healthy Caucasian individuals from Russia, 39 in total and aged roughly 6 to 90 years, were included as donors. Each donor gave 8.5 to 10 milliliters of peripheral blood, collected into EDTA-treated Vacutainer tubes. Ficoll-Paque density-gradient centrifugation was used to isolate PBMCs, with at least 7 million per sample. Trizol reagent was used to extract total RNA from the PBMCs, yielding at least 5 micrograms per sample. The percentages of naive CD45RAhigh/CD27high T cells were determined by flow cytometry on a PBMC aliquot from every donor. Library method: 5' RACE. The listed sequencing device is Illumina HiSeq 2500. A second 7 to 11 cycle PCR used a sample-barcoded 5' primer and a J-beta primer mix. A template-switch 5' adaptor carrying 12 random nucleotides introduced a unique molecular identifier onto each TCR beta cDNA molecule. Each sample yielded at least 2.5 million CDR3-containing paired-end reads. All of the RNA was converted into first-strand cDNA using the Mint cDNA synthesis kit, with a TRBC-specific oligonucleotide serving as the primer. Following uracil-DNA glycosylase treatment, all cDNA underwent a first 18-cycle PCR with the universal primers M1SS and BC2_uni_R. Turning to the authors' computational methods: For normalization, 1 million high-quality reads, each with a distinct molecular identifier, were randomly selected from each sample. Reads with shared molecular identifiers were discarded instead of being binned into consensus sequences. MiTCR, set to a Q25 quality threshold and the strictest error-elimination algorithm, was used for CDR3 identification, clonotype clustering and error correction. A nonparametric unseen species model with Euler transformation was used to estimate a lower bound on total TCR beta diversity. The public reads were run again by TCRdb, first through fastp at Q25 and then through MiXCR, and only productive beta chains were kept. Each CDR3 protein appears once, grouped with its most common genes and DNA. The V and J calls shown here were made by TCRdb, not taken from the authors' results. This sample is represented by a few hundred thousand distinct CDR3 sequences; 45% to 60% of them were singletons. 51% of the sample is taken by the ten largest.

This receptor was identified in a man aged 55 to 69 in good health. Material for sequencing was blood.

The sequence in DNA is TGTGCCAGCAGCCAAGATCACAGGGTCCAAGAGACCCAGTACTTC. It is translated as CASSQDHRVQETQYF. The V gene is TRBV3-1 and the J gene is TRBJ2-5; a tentative D call is TRBD1 (6 bases match). The cysteine opens and the phenylalanine closes a CDR3 of 15 amino acids. The entry retains the CDR3 DNA only, 45 bases that are in frame from base 1. At the junction V is shortened by 0 bases and J by 1 base, with 9 bases in between. In the germline V gene (reference sequence), CDR1 corresponds to LGHDT and CDR2 to YNNKEL.